Listed below are T cell receptor beta chains from one sample, sequenced in a study of cytomegalovirus exposure and HLA in healthy donors. Sequencing was performed with immunoSEQ multiplex PCR; in TCRdb, only in-frame clones are kept and a portion is missing. The profile shows 45,000 or so clones, over 85% of them singletons. The material sequenced was PBMCs. These receptors were taken from a woman between 18 and 29 years old in good health and CMV-seronegative. Each CDR3 is given with its conserved first and last residue. Fields, in order: CDR3 protein, CDR3 DNA, D gene, V gene, clone size, J gene. The D gene is left open where the match is weak. Only some rows state a clone size, as once, few, many or a class for expanded clones.

CDR3: CASTLSGGPFGNEQFF
DNA: TGTGCCAGCACTCTCTCCGGGGGGCCCTTCGGCAATGAGCAGTTCTTC
D: .
V: TRBV27
size: .
J: TRBJ2-1

CDR3: CASSPLRGRDEKLFF
DNA: TGTGCCAGCAGCCCCTTGAGGGGGCGCGATGAAAAACTGTTTTTT
D: TRBD1
V: TRBV14
size: .
J: TRBJ1-4

CDR3: CASSESRDTYISGANVLTF
DNA: TGCGCCAGCAGTGAGTCCCGGGACACCTACATCTCTGGGGCCAACGTCCTGACTTTC
D: .
V: TRBV10-1
size: .
J: TRBJ2-6

CDR3: CASRGGGRGETQYF
DNA: TGCGCCAGCAGGGGCGGGGGACGAGGAGAGACCCAGTACTTC
D: TRBD2
V: TRBV5-1
size: .
J: TRBJ2-5

CDR3: CASSLSPGQGFF
DNA: TGTGCCAGCAGCTTATCTCCGGGACAGGGGTTCTTC
D: TRBD1
V: TRBV7-8
size: .
J: TRBJ2-1

CDR3: CASTLSGGAYNEQFF
DNA: TGTGCCAGCACCCTGAGCGGGGGGGCCTACAATGAGCAGTTCTTC
D: TRBD2
V: TRBV6-1
size: .
J: TRBJ2-1

CDR3: CASSQEERGAPDTQYF
DNA: TGCGCCAGCAGCCAAGAGGAGCGGGGGGCCCCCGATACGCAGTATTTT
D: TRBD2
V: TRBV4-1
size: .
J: TRBJ2-3

CDR3: CSVHAGTEAFF
DNA: TGCAGCGTCCACGCGGGGACTGAAGCTTTCTTT
D: .
V: TRBV29-1
size: .
J: TRBJ1-1

CDR3: CASSVEVSGNTGELFF
DNA: TGTGCCAGCAGCGTAGAGGTTTCGGGGAACACCGGGGAGCTGTTTTTT
D: .
V: TRBV9
size: .
J: TRBJ2-2

CDR3: CASSLRGSKNIQYF
DNA: TGTGCCAGCAGCTTGCGAGGATCGAAAAACATTCAGTACTTC
D: .
V: TRBV5-6
size: .
J: TRBJ2-4

CDR3: CASSQDRGGEKLFF
DNA: TGTGCCAGCAGCCAGGACAGGGGAGGAGAAAAACTGTTTTTT
D: TRBD1
V: TRBV7-2
size: .
J: TRBJ1-4

CDR3: CASSPGTAMHEQYF
DNA: TGTGCCAGCAGCCCGGGGACAGCCATGCACGAGCAGTACTTC
D: TRBD1
V: TRBV28
size: .
J: TRBJ2-7

CDR3: CSAHLLTGETQYF
DNA: TGCAGCGCCCACCTCCTTACGGGAGAGACCCAGTACTTC
D: .
V: TRBV29-1
size: .
J: TRBJ2-5

CDR3: CASSVGLVGTAQETQYF
DNA: TGTGCCAGCAGCGTAGGATTGGTGGGGACAGCCCAAGAGACCCAGTACTTC
D: TRBD1
V: TRBV9
size: .
J: TRBJ2-5

CDR3: CASSVEAGTDTQYF
DNA: TGTGCCAGCAGCGTAGAAGCGGGGACAGATACGCAGTATTTT
D: TRBD2
V: TRBV9
size: .
J: TRBJ2-3

CDR3: CASSFPSGRAGSYEQYF
DNA: TGTGCCAGCAGTTTTCCTAGCGGGAGGGCCGGGTCCTACGAGCAGTACTTC
D: TRBD2
V: TRBV28
size: once
J: TRBJ2-7

CDR3: CASSYSSRTDTQYF
DNA: TGTGCCAGCAGTTACTCGTCTAGGACAGATACGCAGTATTTT
D: .
V: TRBV6-5
size: once
J: TRBJ2-3

CDR3: CASTQTGTTEAFF
DNA: TGTGCCAGCACCCAGACAGGGACCACTGAAGCTTTCTTT
D: TRBD1
V: TRBV2
size: .
J: TRBJ1-1

CDR3: CASSPGGLGPDTQYF
DNA: TGTGCCAGCAGCCCAGGAGGTTTGGGTCCAGATACGCAGTATTTT
D: .
V: TRBV5-4
size: .
J: TRBJ2-3

CDR3: CASSISGTGGYEQYF
DNA: TGTGCCAGTAGTATATCCGGGACAGGGGGCTACGAGCAGTACTTC
D: TRBD1
V: TRBV19
size: .
J: TRBJ2-7

CDR3: CASSMRGETQYF
DNA: TGTGCCAGTAGTATGAGGGGGGAGACCCAGTACTTC
D: .
V: TRBV19
size: .
J: TRBJ2-5

CDR3: CASSLSFRVPDWDNQPQHF
DNA: TGTGCCAGCAGTTTATCGTTCAGGGTCCCCGATTGGGACAATCAGCCCCAGCATTTT
D: .
V: TRBV27
size: .
J: TRBJ1-5

CDR3: CASSIGQGARETQYF
DNA: TGTGCCAGCAGCATAGGACAGGGGGCGCGAGAGACCCAGTACTTC
D: TRBD1
V: TRBV5-4
size: .
J: TRBJ2-5

CDR3: CASSPGLAYEQYF
DNA: TGCGCCAGCAGCCCGGGACTAGCGTACGAGCAGTACTTC
D: TRBD2
V: TRBV4-1
size: .
J: TRBJ2-7

CDR3: CASGLGTGGTDTQYF
DNA: TGCGCCAGCGGACTTGGGACAGGGGGCACAGATACGCAGTATTTT
D: TRBD1
V: TRBV5-1
size: .
J: TRBJ2-3

CDR3: CASQGQGLAKLFF
DNA: TGTGCCAGCCAGGGACAGGGTCTCGCAAAACTGTTTTTT
D: TRBD1
V: TRBV28
size: .
J: TRBJ1-4

CDR3: CASSLRGLDYGYTF
DNA: TGTGCCAGCAGCTTGAGGGGGCTGGACTATGGCTACACCTTC
D: TRBD1
V: TRBV5-6
size: .
J: TRBJ1-2

CDR3: CASSTTETGVEGANVLTF
DNA: TGTGCCAGCAGCACAACGGAGACAGGCGTGGAGGGGGCCAACGTCCTGACTTTC
D: .
V: TRBV7-2
size: .
J: TRBJ2-6

CDR3: CASSLISPGTRNSPLHF
DNA: TGTGCCAGCAGCTTAATTAGTCCGGGTACTCGAAATTCACCCCTCCACTTT
D: .
V: TRBV7-2
size: .
J: TRBJ1-6

CDR3: CASSYPMGARGYGYTF
DNA: TGTGCCAGCAGTTACCCCATGGGGGCCCGCGGGTATGGCTACACCTTC
D: .
V: TRBV6-5
size: .
J: TRBJ1-2

CDR3: CAAAGGLVGLGNEQFF
DNA: TGTGCCGCAGCGGGGGGACTAGTCGGATTGGGCAATGAGCAGTTCTTC
D: TRBD2
V: TRBV28
size: .
J: TRBJ2-1